These 29 T cell receptor beta chains came from one sample sequenced in a study of resident and recirculating memory T cells in vitiligo. Sequenced by immunoSEQ multiplex PCR; TCRdb stores in-frame clones only, minus some. The data contain tens of thousands of clones, just over 90% of them singletons. The sequencing sample was made of blood. These receptor sequences come from a male donor with vitiligo.

The rearrangement joins TRBV28 to TRBJ2-3, with a possible D match to TRBD2 (5 bases). Trimming pared 4 bases from V and 7 bases from J, leaving 18 bases between. The CDR3 is 15 residues long. CDR1 and CDR2 (germline): MDHEN, SYDVKM. CDR3 sequence (DNA): TGTGCCAGCAGTTATGGGGTGACGAGCGGAAATACGCAGTATTTT. Translating it yields CASSYGVTSGNTQYF.

This chain links TRBV7-7 with TRBJ2-1, with D possibly being TRBD2 (5 bases). This CDR3 comprises 15 residues. Germline V lookup: CDR1 SSHAT, CDR2 FNYEAQ (reference sequence). V lost 1 base and J lost 6, with 13 bases in between. The CDR3 DNA is TGTGCCAGCAGCTTAGTAAGAGGGAGTGGCAATGAGCAGTTCTTC. It is translated as CASSLVRGSGNEQFF.

The chain joins TRBV9 to TRBJ2-1, with 7 bases that match TRBD1. Germline V gene data show CDR1 as SGDLS and CDR2 as YYNGEE. The CDR3 contains 17 residues. Losses at the gene ends were 4 bases for V and 6 bases for J; bases not matched to a gene: 16. CDR3 DNA: TGTGCCAGCAGCCCAAGGGACAGTACGCTAAGAATCAATGAGCAGTTCTTC. Protein sequence: CASSPRDSTLRINEQFF. Complete variable domain (other parts from reference TRBV9 and TRBJ2-1): DSGVTQTPKHLITATGQRVTLRCSPRSGDLSVYWYQQSLDQGLQFLIQYYNGEERAKGNILERFSAQQFPDLHSELNLSSLELGDSALYFCASSPRDSTLRINEQFFGPGTRLTVL.

V is TRBV2 and J is TRBJ2-7, with D perhaps TRBD1 (5 bases). Trimming stripped 6 bases from V and 6 bases from J, with 21 bases between. Germline lookup yields CDR1 SNHLY and CDR2 FYNNEI. This CDR3 has 15 amino acids. CDR3: CASSLYEQDMTEQYF. CDR3 sequence (DNA): TGTGCCAGCAGCCTCTATGAACAGGATATGACCGAGCAGTACTTC.

The rearrangement uses TRBV27 and TRBJ1-2; D is perhaps TRBD1 (5 bases). V was pared by 0 bases and J by 5 bases, with 13 bases between. The CDR3 extends over 15 amino acids. Germline CDR1 reads MNHEY; CDR2 reads SMNVEV (reference sequence). The CDR3 DNA is TGTGCCAGCAGTTTATCCCACCCGACAGTTTATGGCTACACCTTC. Protein product: CASSLSHPTVYGYTF.

V gene TRBV30 combines with J gene TRBJ1-3; TRBD1 might be the D (6 bases). V was clipped by 5 bases and J by 4 bases, with 15 bases between them. The germline V gene has CDR1 GTSNPN and CDR2 SVGIG (reference sequence). CDR3 length equals 14 residues. The CDR3, as DNA: TGTGCCTGGCTTCGGGGGGGCGCGGGAAACACCATATATTTT. Its translation: CAWLRGGAGNTIYF.

The rearrangement links TRBV23-1 to TRBJ2-5; unclear D gene. TRBV23-1 qualifies as an ORF whose function is uncertain. With 6 bases removed from V and 5 bases from J, the gap between germline ends came to 4 bases. The CDR3 runs to 10 residues. The CDR3 is CASRRETQYF. Written as DNA, the CDR3 is TGCGCCAGCAGGAGGGAGACCCAGTACTTC.

The chain is built from TRBV28 and TRBJ1-1, with 8 bases that match TRBD1. This CDR3 contains 12 residues. Germline CDR1 reads MDHEN; CDR2 reads SYDVKM. The V gene end was trimmed by 2 bases and the J gene end by 12 bases; junction bases not matched to a gene: 5. CDR3 residues: CASSLNPRGPFF. DNA of the CDR3: TGTGCCAGCAGTTTAAACCCCAGGGGGCCTTTCTTT.

The J gene is TRBJ1-5, the V gene TRBV7-8, with TRBD1 as a possible D gene (5 bases). V was shortened by 1 base and J by 3 bases, with 16 bases between the two germline ends. This CDR3 contains 17 residues. Looked up from germline, CDR1 is SGHVS and CDR2 is FQNEAQ. The CDR3 sequence: CASSLEMAGPYNQPQHF. CDR3 nucleotide sequence: TGTGCCAGCAGCTTAGAGATGGCAGGGCCCTACAATCAGCCCCAGCATTTT. Based on the CDR3 plus reference TRBV7-8 and TRBJ1-5, the full variable domain is GAGVSQSPRYKVAKRGQDVALRCDPISGHVSLFWYQQALGQGPEFLTYFQNEAQLDKSGLPSDRFFAERPEGSVSTLKIQRTQQEDSAVYLCASSLEMAGPYNQPQHFGDGTRLSIL.

Sample share makes this clone medium-sized (0.01 to 0.1%). V is TRBV6-1 and J is TRBJ2-1; 12 bases line up with TRBD1. Germline CDR1 MNHNS, CDR2 SASEGT. V dropped 2 bases and J dropped 7; count of bases not matched to a gene: 3. CDR3 length: 15 residues. The CDR3 sequence is CASSEWGQGANEQFF. In DNA form, the CDR3 reads TGTGCCAGCAGTGAATGGGGACAGGGGGCGAATGAGCAGTTCTTC.

The chain uses TRBV5-1 and TRBJ2-7; D possibly corresponds to TRBD2 (5 bases). CDR3 length equals 14 residues. V was cut by 1 base and J by 2 bases, with 10 bases left in between. Germline-derived CDR1 and CDR2 are SGHRS and YFSETQ. CDR3 loop: CASSLTMTTYEQYF. The CDR3 nucleotides are TGCGCCAGCAGCTTGACAATGACTACCTACGAGCAGTACTTC.

This chain joins TRBV5-1 and TRBJ1-5; 7 positions agree with TRBD1. The J segment lost 3 bases and the V segment lost 4 bases, leaving 7 bases of the junction unmatched. This CDR3 spans 15 amino acids. Per germline, CDR1 SGHRS and CDR2 YFSETQ. CDR3 region: CASSPGTAPNQPQHF. In DNA form, the CDR3 reads TGCGCCAGCAGCCCTGGGACAGCCCCCAATCAGCCCCAGCATTTT.

The chain uses TRBV7-9 and TRBJ1-2; D is unclear. Looked up from germline, CDR1 is SEHNR and CDR2 is FQNEAQ (reference sequence). V lost 1 base and J 4 bases, leaving 13 bases between the germline ends. The CDR3 is made up of 15 amino acids. CDR3 sequence (DNA): TGTGCCAGCAGCTTAGGAATGGCCTTAAGCTATGGCTACACCTTC. It yields the protein CASSLGMALSYGYTF. Based on the CDR3 plus reference TRBV7-9 and TRBJ1-2, the full variable domain is DTGVSQNPRHKITKRGQNVTFRCDPISEHNRLYWYRQTLGQGPEFLTYFQNEAQLEKSRLLSDRFSAERPKGSFSTLEIQRTEQGDSAMYLCASSLGMALSYGYTFGSGTRLTVV.

The chain combines TRBV4-1 with TRBJ2-1; TRBD2 matches at 10 bases. Germline CDR1 is MGHRA and CDR2 is YSYEKL. Unmatched junction bases numbered 7, after V lost 3 bases and J lost 5 bases. CDR3 length equals 16 residues. CDR3 nucleotide sequence: TGCGCCAGCAGCCATCAGCGGGAGGGCCTTGACAATGAGCAGTTCTTC. Translating it yields CASSHQREGLDNEQFF.

CDR3 loop: CSVTRGYEQFF. DNA of the CDR3: TGCAGTGTTACCCGGGGATATGAGCAGTTCTTC. The chain carries TRBV20-1 and TRBJ2-1; possibly TRBD2 for D (5 bases). Germline V lookup: CDR1 DFQATT, CDR2 SNEGSKA (reference sequence). V was cut by 7 bases and J by 8 bases, with 12 bases left in between. The CDR3 totals 11 residues.

The V gene is TRBV2, the J gene TRBJ2-5, with a tentative D call TRBD1 (6 bases). The CDR3 has 13 amino acids. The V and J ends lost 6 bases and 5 bases respectively, with 13 bases between them. Looked up from germline, CDR1 is SNHLY and CDR2 is FYNNEI. CDR3 sequence (DNA): TGTGCCAGCAGCTTAGACAGGTTGGAGACCCAGTACTTC. This sequence encodes CASSLDRLETQYF.

This rearrangement joins TRBV28 to TRBJ2-5, with 12 bases fitting TRBD2. Germline CDR1 MDHEN, CDR2 SYDVKM. J lost 4 bases, V lost 2 bases, and 11 bases had no gene match. The CDR3 spans 18 residues. CDR3 region: CASSLGSTSGSFGETQYF. CDR3 nucleotide sequence: TGTGCCAGCAGTTTAGGTTCGACTAGCGGGAGTTTCGGAGAGACCCAGTACTTC.

This rearrangement joins TRBV9 to TRBJ2-1, with TRBD2 as a possible D gene (5 bases). The germline V gene has CDR1 SGDLS and CDR2 YYNGEE. The CDR3 length is 16 residues. The V end lost 0 bases, the J end lost 1 base, and 11 bases lay between the germline ends. The CDR3 here is CASSVGGSASYNEQFF. CDR3 bases: TGTGCCAGCAGCGTAGGTGGGAGCGCTTCCTACAATGAGCAGTTCTTC.

The sample holds one count of this clone. V gene TRBV5-1 combines with J gene TRBJ2-5; 7 nucleotides match TRBD1. The J call may be faulty, since TRBJ2-7 better matches the DNA end. The CDR3 spans 14 residues. Germline V gives CDR1 SGHRS, CDR2 YFSETQ. The DNA of the CDR3 is TGCGCCAGCAGCATAGACAGGGCAGGGTACGAGCAGTACTTC. Translation: CASSIDRAGYEQYF.

The J gene is TRBJ2-2, the V gene TRBV11-1; perhaps TRBD2 as D (5 bases). The germline CDR1 and CDR2 sequences are SGHAT and FQDESV (reference sequence). The CDR3 spans 15 residues. V dropped 1 base and J dropped 4 bases, with 10 bases sitting between them. The CDR3, as DNA: TGTGCCAGCAGCTTAGTATCGGGGTTCACCGGGGAGCTGTTTTTT. Translation: CASSLVSGFTGELFF.

The gene calls are TRBV6-5 and TRBJ1-1; the match to TRBD1 covers 7 bases. With 0 bases clipped from V and 8 bases from J, the junction kept 6 bases outside the gene matches. CDR3 length: 14 residues. Germline loops: CDR1 MNHEY, CDR2 SVGAGI. DNA of the CDR3: TGTGCCAGCAGTTACTCGGGTCCGGACAGGGAAGCTTTCTTT. This codes for CASSYSGPDREAFF.

The genes are TRBV6-5 and TRBJ1-2, with D uncertain. CDR3 length: 14 amino acids. Germline loops: CDR1 MNHEY, CDR2 SVGAGI. Trimming removed 11 bases from V and 2 bases from J, with 18 bases in between. The CDR3 loop reads CASSSLSLNYGYTF. The CDR3 DNA is TGTGCCTCCAGTTCCCTGTCTCTAAACTATGGCTACACCTTC.

This chain uses TRBV2 with TRBJ2-7; 7 bases are shared with TRBD1. CDR3 length equals 13 residues. Germline CDR1 reads SNHLY; CDR2 reads FYNNEI. The junction had 7 bases not matched to a gene; V was cut back by 7 bases and J by 4 bases. The CDR3 coding sequence is TGTGCCAGCATCGGACAGGCTGAATACGAGCAGTACTTC. Protein: CASIGQAEYEQYF.

This chain connects TRBV29-1 to TRBJ2-6, with D possibly TRBD2 on 6 matching bases. V was shortened by 0 bases and J by 0 bases, with 15 bases between the two germline ends. CDR1 is SQVTM, CDR2 ANQGSEA, per germline. The CDR3 has 18 amino acids. The CDR3 DNA follows: TGCAGCGTTGAAGATCGGGGGACGATCTACTCTGGGGCCAACGTCCTGACTTTC. This translates into CSVEDRGTIYSGANVLTF. Full variable domain (rest looked up from reference TRBV29-1 and TRBJ2-6): SAVISQKPSRDICQRGTSLTIQCQVDSQVTMMFWYRQQPGQSLTLIATANQGSEATYESGFVIDKFPISRPNLTFSTLTVSNMSPEDSSIYLCSVEDRGTIYSGANVLTFGAGSRLTVL.

This clone came up a few times. The chain couples TRBV6-1 to TRBJ2-1; perhaps TRBD1 as D (6 bases). CDR3 length: 12 residues. The germline V and J ends were trimmed by 5 bases and 9 bases, with 11 bases remaining between them. Germline CDR1 is MNHNS and CDR2 is SASEGT. CDR3 coding DNA: TGTGCCAGCAGTTTTACAGGGCTTGAGCAGTTCTTC. As protein: CASSFTGLEQFF.

The chain combines TRBV10-3 with TRBJ2-7; TRBD2 agrees at 7 bases. Germline V CDR1 and CDR2: ENHRY, SYGVKD. CDR3 length: 11 residues. CDR3 coding DNA: TGTGCTTCGGGAGGCCTAACCGAGCAGTACTTC. This translates into CASGGLTEQYF.

The count of this clone is one. The chain combines TRBV28 with TRBJ2-7; the D gene is possibly TRBD1 (7 bases). With 8 bases removed from V and 1 base from J, the gap between germline ends came to 18 bases. The CDR3 loop spans 15 amino acids. Germline lookup yields CDR1 MDHEN and CDR2 SYDVKM. CDR3 sequence reads: CASQGGAGHSYEQYF. The CDR3 coding sequence is TGTGCCAGCCAGGGGGGCGCGGGACATTCCTACGAGCAGTACTTC.

By sample fraction, this clone is medium-sized (0.01 to 0.1%). The chain couples TRBV11-1 to TRBJ2-2; D is ambiguous. V gave up 5 bases and J gave up 0 bases, with 10 bases separating them. Germline CDR1 is SGHAT and CDR2 is FQDESV (reference sequence). The CDR3 is made up of 15 amino acids. The CDR3 sequence is CASSPPVANTGELFF. CDR3 nucleotide sequence: TGTGCCAGCAGCCCCCCGGTCGCGAACACCGGGGAGCTGTTTTTT.

This clone is deemed medium-sized. V is TRBV7-3 and J is TRBJ2-2; 12 bases fit TRBD2. Germline assignment: CDR1 SGHTA and CDR2 FQGTGA. The CDR3 sequence is 16 residues long. V shed 6 bases, J shed 4 bases, and the junction held 6 bases outside the gene matches. The CDR3 protein is CASSRLAGVGTGELFF. Here the CDR3 DNA reads TGTGCCAGCAGTCGACTAGCGGGAGTGGGCACCGGGGAGCTGTTTTTT.